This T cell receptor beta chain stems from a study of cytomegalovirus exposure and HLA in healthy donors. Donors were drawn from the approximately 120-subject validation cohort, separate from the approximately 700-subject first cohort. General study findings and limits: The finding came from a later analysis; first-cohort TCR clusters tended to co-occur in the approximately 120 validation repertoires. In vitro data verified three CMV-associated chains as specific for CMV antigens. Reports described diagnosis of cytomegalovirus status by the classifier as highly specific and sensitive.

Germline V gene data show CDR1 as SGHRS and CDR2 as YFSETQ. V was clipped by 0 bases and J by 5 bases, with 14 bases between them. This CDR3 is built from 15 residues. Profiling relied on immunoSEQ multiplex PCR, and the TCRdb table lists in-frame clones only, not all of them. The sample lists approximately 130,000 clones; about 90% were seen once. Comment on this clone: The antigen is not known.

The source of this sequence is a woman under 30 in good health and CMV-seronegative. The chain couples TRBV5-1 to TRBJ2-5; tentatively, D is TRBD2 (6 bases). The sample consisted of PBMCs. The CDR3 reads CASSLEGGGMETQYF. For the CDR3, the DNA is TGCGCCAGCAGCTTGGAGGGCGGAGGGATGGAGACCCAGTACTTC.